This T cell receptor (beta chain) was captured in a study of cytomegalovirus exposure and HLA in healthy donors. At the level of the study: Out of 398 genotyped donors, about 76% belonged to the Caucasian-associated ancestry cluster.

General study findings and limits: The authors later linked a missense DCLRE1C variant to TCR beta V- and J-gene trimming.

The germline V gene encodes CDR1 SGHRS and CDR2 YFSETQ. There are 14 residues in the CDR3. Trimming took 2 bases from V and 6 from J; bases not matched to a gene: 6. A word on this clone: Its antigen is not identified.

Both 60 Vbeta primers and 13 Jbeta primers went into the PCR. Libraries were prepared by immunoSEQ multiplex PCR; TCRdb keeps only in-frame clonotypes and omits some of them. The table lists about 110,000 clones, roughly two thirds of them singletons. Sequences were obtained from PBMCs. The source of this sequence is a man aged 18-30 years in good health and CMV-seropositive. The chain has TRBV5-1 and TRBJ1-1, with 8 bases fitting TRBD1. CDR3 coding DNA: TGCGCCAGCAGCTTTCCCACGGACAGGGCTGAAGCTTTCTTT. It specifies CASSFPTDRAEAFF.